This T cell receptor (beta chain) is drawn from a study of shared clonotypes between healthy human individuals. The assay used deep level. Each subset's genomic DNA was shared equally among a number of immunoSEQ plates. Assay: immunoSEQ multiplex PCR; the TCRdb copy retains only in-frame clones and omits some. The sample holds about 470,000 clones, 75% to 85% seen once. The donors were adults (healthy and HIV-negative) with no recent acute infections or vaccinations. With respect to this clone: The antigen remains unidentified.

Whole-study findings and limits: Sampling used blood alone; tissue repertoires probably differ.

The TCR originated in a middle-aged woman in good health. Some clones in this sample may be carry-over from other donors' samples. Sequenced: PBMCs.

DNA for the CDR3: TGTGCCATAGCAGGTCTAGCGGGGATGTACAATGAGCAGTTCTTC. Protein product: CAIAGLAGMYNEQFF. The gene calls are TRBV10-3 and TRBJ2-1; 9 nucleotides align to TRBD2. This CDR3 is 15 amino acids long. Germline V CDR1 and CDR2: ENHRY, SYGVKD. V was clipped by 9 bases and J by 4 bases; unmatched bases: 10.